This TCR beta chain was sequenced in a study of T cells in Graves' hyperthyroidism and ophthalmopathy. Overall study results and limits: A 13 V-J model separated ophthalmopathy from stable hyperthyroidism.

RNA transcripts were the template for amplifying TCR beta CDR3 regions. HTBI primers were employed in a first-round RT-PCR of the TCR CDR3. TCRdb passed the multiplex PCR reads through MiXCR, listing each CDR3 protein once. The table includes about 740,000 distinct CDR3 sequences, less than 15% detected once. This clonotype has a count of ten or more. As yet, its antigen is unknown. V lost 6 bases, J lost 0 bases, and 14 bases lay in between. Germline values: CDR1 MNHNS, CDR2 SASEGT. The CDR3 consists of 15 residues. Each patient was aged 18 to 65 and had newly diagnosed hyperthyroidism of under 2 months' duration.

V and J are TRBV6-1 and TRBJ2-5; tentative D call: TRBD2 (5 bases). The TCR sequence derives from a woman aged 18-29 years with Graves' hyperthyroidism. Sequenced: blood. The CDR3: CASSPAGMYQETQYF. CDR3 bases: TGTGCCAGCAGCCCTGCGGGCATGTACCAAGAGACCCAGTACTTC.